This T cell receptor beta chain was documented in a study of control samples from healthy donors and cancer patients. Germline V gene lookup returns CDR1 SGHKS and CDR2 YYEKEE (reference sequence). The trim removed 4 bases at V and 4 bases at J, leaving 11 bases unmatched. CDR3 size: 15 residues. The method was immunoSEQ multiplex PCR; TCRdb's version includes in-frame clones alone and lacks a portion of them. In the table there are 2,000 to 3,000 clones, around 96% of which are singletons. Specimen: PBMCs. The clonotype was recovered from a man aged 65 to 79 with colorectal cancer. The genes are TRBV5-5 and TRBJ2-7, with 7 bases fitting TRBD1. CDR3 sequence (DNA): TGTGCCAGCAGCCGCGACCTGACAGGGCCATACGAGCAGTACTTC. Translation: CASSRDLTGPYEQYF.